The TCR beta chain described here comes from a study of T cell repertoires in cytomegalovirus infection. Overall study context: Indicated by public TCR beta signatures were CMV infection and matching HLA type. Study-wide points: Carriers of CMV and the relevant HLA type were discriminated by public TCR beta frequency. CMV-specific TCR beta clonotypes restricted by HLA-C dominated the ex vivo response.

Using its own MiXCR run on the reads, TCRdb lists one record per CDR3 protein. The sample carries around 710,000 distinct CDR3 sequences, around 29% recorded once. This clonotype was seen only a few times. Its antigen is undetermined. The CDR3 covers 14 residues. Germline V gives CDR1 SGHVS, CDR2 FQNEAQ. Deletions cut 3 bases from V and 7 bases from J, with 10 bases between. The V gene is TRBV7-8, the J gene TRBJ2-6; D is ambiguous. The sample consisted of cultured CD8+ T cells from PBMCs, taken from culture after CMV antigen stimulation. The sequence was obtained from a human donor in good health (CMV status not recorded). Some clones in this sample may be carry-over from other donors' samples. The CDR3 DNA reads TGTGCCAGCAGCTTGTTTTGGGGAGCCAACGTCCTGACTTTC. Protein: CASSLFWGANVLTF.